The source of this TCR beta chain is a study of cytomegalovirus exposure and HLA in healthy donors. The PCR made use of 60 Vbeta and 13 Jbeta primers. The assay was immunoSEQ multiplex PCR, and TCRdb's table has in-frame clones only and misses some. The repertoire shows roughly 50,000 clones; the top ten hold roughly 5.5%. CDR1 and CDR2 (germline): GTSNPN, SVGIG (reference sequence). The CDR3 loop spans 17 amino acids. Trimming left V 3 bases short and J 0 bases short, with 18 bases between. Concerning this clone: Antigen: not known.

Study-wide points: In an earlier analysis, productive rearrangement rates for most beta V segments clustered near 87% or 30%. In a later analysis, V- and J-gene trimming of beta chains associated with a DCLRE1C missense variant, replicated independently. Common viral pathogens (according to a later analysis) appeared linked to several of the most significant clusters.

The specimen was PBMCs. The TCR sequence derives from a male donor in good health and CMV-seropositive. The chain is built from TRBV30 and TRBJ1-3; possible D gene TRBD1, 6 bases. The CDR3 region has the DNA TGTGCCTGGAGCAGGATGGCCAGGGGATTCTCTGGAAACACCATATATTTT. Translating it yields CAWSRMARGFSGNTIYF.